Below, 19 T cell receptor beta chains from the same sample are listed, as sequenced in a study of shared clonotypes between healthy human individuals. This table comes from immunoSEQ multiplex PCR, and its TCRdb copy is limited to in-frame clones, with some not included. The sample gives 2 million to 2.5 million clones, over 85% of which show up once; approximately 0.35% is in the top ten. Sequencing was carried out using naive CD4+ T cells from PBMCs. Indicated subset: CD45RA+ positively selected. The receptors come from a man aged 18 to 35 in good health. Some clones in this sample may be carry-over from other donors' samples.

This chain joins TRBV28 and TRBJ2-7, with no clear D. This CDR3 contains 13 residues. Deletions cut 3 bases from V and 2 bases from J, with 8 bases between. CDR1 is MDHEN and CDR2 is SYDVKM in the germline V gene. The CDR3: CASSFRKPYEQYF. The CDR3 bases are TGTGCCAGCAGTTTCCGAAAACCCTACGAGCAGTACTTC. Together with reference TRBV28 and TRBJ2-7, the CDR3 gives the full variable domain: DVKVTQSSRYLVKRTGEKVFLECVQDMDHENMFWYRQDPGLGLRLIYFSYDVKMKEKGDIPEGYSVSREKKERFSLILESASTNQTSMYLCASSFRKPYEQYFGPGTRLTVT.

This chain joins TRBV2 and TRBJ2-7; D might be TRBD1 or TRBD2, each matching 5 bases. The CDR3 is made up of 14 amino acids. Germline loops: CDR1 SNHLY, CDR2 FYNNEI. Trimming removed 6 bases at V and 2 bases at J, with 14 bases between. The CDR3 bases are TGTGCCAGCAGCTCCCGGGACGGCGCCTACGAGCAGTACTTC. This encodes CASSSRDGAYEQYF.

The chain couples TRBV7-3 to TRBJ1-5, with unresolved D. CDR1 is SGHTA, CDR2 FQGTGA, per germline. The CDR3 has 15 residues. With 2 bases removed from V and 1 base from J, the gap between germline ends came to 9 bases. The CDR3 DNA reads TGTGCCAGCAGCTTAGGGCACGGGAGCAATCAGCCCCAGCATTTT. It codes for CASSLGHGSNQPQHF.

The V gene is TRBV9, the J gene TRBJ2-1; 7 bases line up with TRBD2. The CDR3 sequence is 14 residues long. Germline trimming cut 0 bases from V and 9 bases from J; bases unmatched to any gene: 6. Germline V lookup: CDR1 SGDLS, CDR2 YYNGEE. DNA for the CDR3: TGTGCCAGCAGCGTAGGGCTAGCGGCGGGTGAGCAGTTCTTC. It yields the protein CASSVGLAAGEQFF. Full variable domain (remainder filled in from reference TRBV9 and TRBJ2-1): DSGVTQTPKHLITATGQRVTLRCSPRSGDLSVYWYQQSLDQGLQFLIQYYNGEERAKGNILERFSAQQFPDLHSELNLSSLELGDSALYFCASSVGLAAGEQFFGPGTRLTVL.

The chain recombines TRBV18 with TRBJ2-2; 9 bases are shared with TRBD2. This CDR3 is 18 amino acids long. V dropped 5 bases and J dropped 7; count of bases not matched to a gene: 17. The germline gives CDR1 KGHSH, CDR2 LQKENI. In DNA, the CDR3 is TGTGCCAGCTCAAACCAATCGGGACTAGCCGAATTAGGCGGGGAGCTGTTTTTT. This sequence encodes CASSNQSGLAELGGELFF.

The chain couples TRBV9 to TRBJ1-1; D unclear. V lost 3 bases, J lost 3 bases, and 9 bases lay in between. The CDR3 consists of 13 residues. Germline V CDR1 and CDR2: SGDLS, YYNGEE. Here the CDR3 reads CASSDRADTEAFF. As DNA, the CDR3 is TGTGCCAGCAGCGACCGGGCCGACACTGAAGCTTTCTTT. The variable domain in full, completed from reference TRBV9 and TRBJ1-1, reads DSGVTQTPKHLITATGQRVTLRCSPRSGDLSVYWYQQSLDQGLQFLIQYYNGEERAKGNILERFSAQQFPDLHSELNLSSLELGDSALYFCASSDRADTEAFFGQGTRLTVV.

V and J are TRBV5-4 and TRBJ2-7, with D perhaps matching TRBD1 (6 bases). CDR3 length: 15 amino acids. Trimming stripped 4 bases from V and 1 base from J, with 15 bases between. Germline CDR1 SGHNT, CDR2 YYREEE (reference sequence). For the CDR3, the DNA is TGTGCCAGCAGCACCCGACAGGCTTCTTCCTACGAGCAGTACTTC. This gives the protein CASSTRQASSYEQYF.

This clone was detected a few times. Other DNA sequences in the sample encode the same CDR3. The gene calls are TRBV7-3 and TRBJ1-3; D possibly corresponds to TRBD1 (5 bases). Trimming shortened V by 4 bases and J by 4 bases, and 8 bases separated the two germline ends. The germline V gene has CDR1 SGHTA and CDR2 FQGTGA. The CDR3 runs to 13 residues. CDR3 coding DNA: TGTGCCAGCAGCTCCCAGGGAGGAAACACCATATATTTT. It yields the protein CASSSQGGNTIYF.

The chain uses TRBV5-4 and TRBJ1-6; D gene unclear. This CDR3 has 13 amino acids. The ends were cut back, 1 base at V and 14 bases at J, with 13 bases in the middle. Per germline, CDR1 SGHNT and CDR2 YYREEE (reference sequence). The CDR3 DNA is TGTGCCAGCAGCTTGACCGCGTCTGAGGCCCTCCACTTT. It yields the protein CASSLTASEALHF.

This chain links TRBV2 with TRBJ2-3, with D tentatively TRBD2 (6 bases). The CDR3 is 13 amino acids. Germline V CDR1 and CDR2: SNHLY, FYNNEI. Trimming pared 8 bases from V and 1 base from J, leaving 10 bases between. Here the CDR3 reads CASGLAGTDTQYF. The CDR3 coding sequence is TGTGCCAGCGGATTAGCGGGCACAGATACGCAGTATTTT.

This clone has just a few counts. J is TRBJ1-2 and V is TRBV10-3, with TRBD1 matching over 8 bases. This CDR3 is 13 amino acids long. V lost 7 bases, J lost 8 bases, and 9 bases stayed unmatched. CDR1 is ENHRY, CDR2 SYGVKD, per germline. As DNA, the CDR3 is TGTGCCATCACAGCAGGGGGCGCAGAAGGCTACACCTTC. This gives the protein CAITAGGAEGYTF.

This clone was observed a few times. This sequence joins TRBV6-5 and TRBJ1-2, with D uncertain. Trimming left V 10 bases short and J 8 bases short, with 11 bases between. CDR1 and CDR2 (germline): MNHEY, SVGAGI. This CDR3 spans 10 amino acids. The CDR3 coding sequence is TGTGCCACCTACGATGGGGGCTACACCTTC. Amino acids: CATYDGGYTF.

V usage is TRBV6-5 and J usage is TRBJ1-1, with TRBD1 as a possible D gene (5 bases). Germline V lookup: CDR1 MNHEY, CDR2 SVGAGI. V was clipped by 6 bases and J by 2 bases, with 13 bases between them. The CDR3 totals 14 residues. Here the CDR3 reads CASRPPTVNTEAFF. CDR3 DNA: TGTGCCAGCAGACCCCCGACAGTTAACACTGAAGCTTTCTTT.

This clone was observed a few times. The chain has TRBV19 and TRBJ1-1, with TRBD1 identical over 8 bases. Germline V lookup: CDR1 LNHDA, CDR2 SQIVND (reference sequence). This CDR3 region has 14 residues. The junction had 3 bases not matched to a gene; V was cut back by 4 bases and J by 2 bases. DNA for the CDR3: TGTGCCAGTAGTAACGACAGGGGTAACACTGAAGCTTTCTTT. Residues: CASSNDRGNTEAFF.

The chain uses TRBV4-1 and TRBJ2-1, with TRBD1 identical over 7 bases. The CDR3 totals 15 residues. V lost 2 bases, J lost 11 bases, and 12 bases stayed unmatched. Germline values: CDR1 MGHRA, CDR2 YSYEKL. CDR3 sequence (DNA): TGCGCCAGCAGCCAAAGTGGGACAGACCCAATGAAGCAGTTCTTC. Its translation is CASSQSGTDPMKQFF.

V and J are TRBV19 and TRBJ1-5; no reliable D call. V was clipped by 5 bases and J by 4 bases, with 9 bases between them. Germline-derived CDR1 and CDR2 are LNHDA and SQIVND (reference sequence). This CDR3 comprises 13 residues. CDR3 sequence (DNA): TGTGCCAGTAGTGTTGGATATAATCAGCCCCAGCATTTT. As protein: CASSVGYNQPQHF.

The rearrangement uses TRBV28 and TRBJ1-1; 7 nucleotides agree with TRBD1. The CDR3 has 15 residues. The germline V gene has CDR1 MDHEN and CDR2 SYDVKM. Trimming removed 5 bases from V and 4 bases from J; junction bases left unmatched: 10. The CDR3 here is CASSRQGEGRTEAFF. For the CDR3, the DNA is TGTGCCAGCAGTCGACAGGGTGAGGGACGCACTGAAGCTTTCTTT.

The chain has TRBV11-3 and TRBJ2-2; 10 bases line up with TRBD2. V was clipped by 8 bases and J by 2 bases; unmatched bases: 5. CDR1 is SGHNT, CDR2 YENEEA, per germline. The CDR3 is 15 amino acids. The CDR3 nucleotides read TGTGCCAGCTCGAAGCGGGAGGGCAACACCGGGGAGCTGTTTTTT. This encodes CASSKREGNTGELFF. Filled out from reference TRBV11-3 and TRBJ2-2, the complete variable domain reads EAGVVQSPRYKIIEKKQPVAFWCNPISGHNTLYWYLQNLGQGPELLIRYENEEAVDDSQLPKDRFSAERLKGVDSTLKIQPAELGDSAVYLCASSKREGNTGELFFGEGSRLTVL.

This clone was observed a single time. The chain has TRBV5-5 and TRBJ2-5; unclear D gene. The CDR3 is 14 amino acids. With 1 base removed from V and 7 bases from J, the gap between germline ends came to 14 bases. CDR1 SGHKS and CDR2 YYEKEE come from the germline V gene (reference sequence). The CDR3 coding sequence is TGTGCCAGCAGCTTGTCTCGTCCTGAAGGGACCCAGTACTTC. As protein: CASSLSRPEGTQYF. The variable domain in full, with the rest retrieved from reference TRBV5-5 and TRBJ2-5, is DAGVTQSPTHLIKTRGQQVTLRCSPISGHKSVSWYQQVLGQGPQFIFQYYEKEERGRGNFPDRFSARQFPNYSSELNVNALLLGDSALYLCASSLSRPEGTQYFGPGTRLLVL.